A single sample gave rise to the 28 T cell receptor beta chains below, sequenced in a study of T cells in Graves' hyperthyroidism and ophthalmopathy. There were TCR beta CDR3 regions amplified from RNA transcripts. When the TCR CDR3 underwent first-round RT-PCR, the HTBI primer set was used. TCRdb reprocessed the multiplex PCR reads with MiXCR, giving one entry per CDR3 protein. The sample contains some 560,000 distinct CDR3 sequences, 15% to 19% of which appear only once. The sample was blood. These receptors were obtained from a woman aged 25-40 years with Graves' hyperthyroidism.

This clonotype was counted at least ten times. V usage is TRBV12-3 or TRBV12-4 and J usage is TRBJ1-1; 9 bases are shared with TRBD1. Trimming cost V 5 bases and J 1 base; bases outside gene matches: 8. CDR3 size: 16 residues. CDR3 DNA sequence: TGTGCCAGCAGTACCACAGGGGGCGTCCAGAACACTGAAGCTTTCTTT. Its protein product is CASSTTGGVQNTEAFF.

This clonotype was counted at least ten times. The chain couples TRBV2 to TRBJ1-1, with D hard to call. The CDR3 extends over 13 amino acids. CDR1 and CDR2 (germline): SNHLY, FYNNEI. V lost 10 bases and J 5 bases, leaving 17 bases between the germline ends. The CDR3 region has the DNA TGTGCCACCCTCCGGGCGGCTGTGACTGAAGCTTTCTTT. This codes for CATLRAAVTEAFF.

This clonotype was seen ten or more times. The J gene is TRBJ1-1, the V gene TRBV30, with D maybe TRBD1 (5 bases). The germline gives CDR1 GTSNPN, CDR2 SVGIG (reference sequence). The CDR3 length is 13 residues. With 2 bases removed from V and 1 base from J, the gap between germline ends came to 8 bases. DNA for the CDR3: TGTGCCTGGAGTACGCAGGGGAACACTGAAGCTTTCTTT. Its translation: CAWSTQGNTEAFF.

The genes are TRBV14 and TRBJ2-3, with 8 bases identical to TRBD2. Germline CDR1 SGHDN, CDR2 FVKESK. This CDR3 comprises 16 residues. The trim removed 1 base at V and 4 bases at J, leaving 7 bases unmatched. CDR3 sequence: CASSQVAGTSADTQYF. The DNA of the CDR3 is TGTGCCAGCAGCCAAGTCGCCGGGACTAGTGCAGATACGCAGTATTTT.

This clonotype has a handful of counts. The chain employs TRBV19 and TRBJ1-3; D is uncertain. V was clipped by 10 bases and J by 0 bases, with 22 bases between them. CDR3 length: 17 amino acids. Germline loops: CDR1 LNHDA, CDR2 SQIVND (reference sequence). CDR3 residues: CATTPPPSESSGNTIYF. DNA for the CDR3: TGTGCCACCACCCCGCCCCCCTCGGAGAGCTCTGGAAACACCATATATTTT.

The DNA for the CDR3 is TGTGCCAGCAGTTTAGTGCTGGAGTCCTACGAGCAGTACTTC. Its protein product is CASSLVLESYEQYF. The chain combines TRBV12-3 or TRBV12-4 with TRBJ2-7; D is ambiguous. Trimming pared 1 base from V and 1 base from J, leaving 8 bases between. This CDR3 has 14 residues.

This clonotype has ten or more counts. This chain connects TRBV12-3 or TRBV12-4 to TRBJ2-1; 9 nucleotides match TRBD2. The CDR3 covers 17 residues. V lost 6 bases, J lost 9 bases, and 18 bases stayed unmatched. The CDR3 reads CASSPVLAGGPISEQFF. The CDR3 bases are TGTGCCAGCAGCCCAGTTTTGGCGGGAGGGCCAATCAGTGAGCAGTTCTTC.

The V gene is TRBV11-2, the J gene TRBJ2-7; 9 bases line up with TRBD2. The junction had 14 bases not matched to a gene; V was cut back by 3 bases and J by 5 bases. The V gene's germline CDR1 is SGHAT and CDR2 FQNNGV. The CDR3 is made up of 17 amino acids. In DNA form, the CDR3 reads TGTGCCAGCAGCTTTGGGGGGTCCGGGACTAGCCTCGACGAGCAGTACTTC. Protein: CASSFGGSGTSLDEQYF. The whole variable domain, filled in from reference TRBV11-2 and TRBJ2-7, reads EAGVAQSPRYKIIEKRQSVAFWCNPISGHATLYWYQQILGQGPKLLIQFQNNGVVDDSQLPKDRFSAERLKGVDSTLKIQPAKLEDSAVYLCASSFGGSGTSLDEQYFGPGTRLTVT.

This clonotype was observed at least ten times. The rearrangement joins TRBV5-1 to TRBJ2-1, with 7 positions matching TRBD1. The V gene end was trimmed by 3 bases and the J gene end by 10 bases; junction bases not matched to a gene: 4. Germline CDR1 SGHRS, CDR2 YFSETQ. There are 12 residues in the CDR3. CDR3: CASSWWTGEQFF. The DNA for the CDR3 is TGCGCCAGCAGCTGGTGGACAGGCGAGCAGTTCTTC.

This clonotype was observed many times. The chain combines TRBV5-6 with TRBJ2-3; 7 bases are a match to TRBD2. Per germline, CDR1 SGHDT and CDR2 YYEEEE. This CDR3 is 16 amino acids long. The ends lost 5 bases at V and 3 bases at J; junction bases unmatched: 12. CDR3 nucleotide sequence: TGTGCCAGCAGTCCCGGGGTAGCGGGTAGAACAGATACGCAGTATTTT. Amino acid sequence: CASSPGVAGRTDTQYF.

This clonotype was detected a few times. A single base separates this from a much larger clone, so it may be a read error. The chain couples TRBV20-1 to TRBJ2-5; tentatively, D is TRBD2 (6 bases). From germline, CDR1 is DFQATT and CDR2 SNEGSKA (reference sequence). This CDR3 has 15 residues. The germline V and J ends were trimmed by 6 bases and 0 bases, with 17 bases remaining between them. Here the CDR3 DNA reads TGCAGTGCAATGGACGGCGGAGGGTACCAAGAGACCCAGTACTTC. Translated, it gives CSAMDGGGYQETQYF.

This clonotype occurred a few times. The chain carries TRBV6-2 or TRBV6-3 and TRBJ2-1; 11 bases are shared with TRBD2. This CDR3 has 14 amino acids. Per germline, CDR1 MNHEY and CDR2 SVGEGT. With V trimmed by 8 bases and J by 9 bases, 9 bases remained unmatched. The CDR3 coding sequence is TGTGCCAGCGAGTACACCCTAGCGGGAGGTGAGCAGTTCTTC. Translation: CASEYTLAGGEQFF.

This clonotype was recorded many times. CDR3 nucleotides: TGTGCCAGCAGCTTAGTCCAGGGGGCCTACAATGAGCAGTTCTTC. Translating gives CASSLVQGAYNEQFF. The chain employs TRBV7-9 and TRBJ2-1, with TRBD1 identical over 7 bases. The CDR3 spans 15 residues. Germline V gives CDR1 SEHNR, CDR2 FQNEAQ (reference sequence). Trimming cost V 1 base and J 2 bases; bases outside gene matches: 2.

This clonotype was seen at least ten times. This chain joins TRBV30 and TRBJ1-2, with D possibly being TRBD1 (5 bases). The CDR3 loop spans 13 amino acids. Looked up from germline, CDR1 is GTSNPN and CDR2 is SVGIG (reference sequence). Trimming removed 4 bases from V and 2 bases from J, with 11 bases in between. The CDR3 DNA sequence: TGTGCCTGGAACCTAGGGGAAAACTATGGCTACACCTTC. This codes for CAWNLGENYGYTF.

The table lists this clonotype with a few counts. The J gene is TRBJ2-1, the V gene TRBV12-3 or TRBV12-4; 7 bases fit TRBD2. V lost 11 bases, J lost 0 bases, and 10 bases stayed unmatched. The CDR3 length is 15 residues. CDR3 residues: CARPVGGGSYNEQFF. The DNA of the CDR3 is TGTGCCCGACCAGTGGGCGGGGGCTCCTACAATGAGCAGTTCTTC.

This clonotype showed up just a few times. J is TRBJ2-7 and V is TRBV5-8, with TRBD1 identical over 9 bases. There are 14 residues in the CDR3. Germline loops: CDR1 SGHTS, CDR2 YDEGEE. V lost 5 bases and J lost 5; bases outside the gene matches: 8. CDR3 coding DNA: TGTGCCAGCAGTTCGGGACAGGGAGTTAACGAGCAGTACTTC. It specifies CASSSGQGVNEQYF.

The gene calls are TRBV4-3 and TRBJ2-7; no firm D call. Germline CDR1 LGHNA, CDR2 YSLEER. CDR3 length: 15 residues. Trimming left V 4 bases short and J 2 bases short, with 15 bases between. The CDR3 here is CASSPTIGVPYEQYF. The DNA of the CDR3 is TGCGCCAGCAGCCCGACAATCGGAGTCCCCTACGAGCAGTACTTC.

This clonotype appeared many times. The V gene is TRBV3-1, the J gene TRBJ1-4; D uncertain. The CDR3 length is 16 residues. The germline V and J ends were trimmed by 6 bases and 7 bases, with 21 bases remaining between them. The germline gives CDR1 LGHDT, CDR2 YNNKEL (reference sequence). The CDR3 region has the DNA TGTGCCAGCAGTAATGCGGGCCGATCGCGGTCTGAAAAACTGTTTTTT. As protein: CASSNAGRSRSEKLFF.

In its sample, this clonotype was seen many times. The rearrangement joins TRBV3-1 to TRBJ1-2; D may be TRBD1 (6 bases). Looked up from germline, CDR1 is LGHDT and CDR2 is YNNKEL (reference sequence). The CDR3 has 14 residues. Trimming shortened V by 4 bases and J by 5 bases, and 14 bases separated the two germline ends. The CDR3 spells CASSLSRQGYGYTF. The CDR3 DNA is TGTGCCAGCAGCCTTTCCCGGCAGGGGTATGGCTACACCTTC.

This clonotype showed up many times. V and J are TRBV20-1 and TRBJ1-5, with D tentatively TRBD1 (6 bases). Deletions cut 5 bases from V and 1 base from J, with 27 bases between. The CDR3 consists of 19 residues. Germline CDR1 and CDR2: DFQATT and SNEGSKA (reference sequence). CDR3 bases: TGCAGTGCTCGAGGCGTCCGTCCTCGGGGGGCACTAAGCAATCAGCCCCAGCATTTT. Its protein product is CSARGVRPRGALSNQPQHF.

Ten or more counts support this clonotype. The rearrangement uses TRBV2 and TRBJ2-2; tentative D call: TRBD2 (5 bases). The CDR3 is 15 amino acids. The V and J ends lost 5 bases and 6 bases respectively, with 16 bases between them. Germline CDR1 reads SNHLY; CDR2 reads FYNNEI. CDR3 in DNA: TGTGCCAGCAGTCGTAGCGAGGTTACATCCGGGGAGCTGTTTTTT. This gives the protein CASSRSEVTSGELFF.

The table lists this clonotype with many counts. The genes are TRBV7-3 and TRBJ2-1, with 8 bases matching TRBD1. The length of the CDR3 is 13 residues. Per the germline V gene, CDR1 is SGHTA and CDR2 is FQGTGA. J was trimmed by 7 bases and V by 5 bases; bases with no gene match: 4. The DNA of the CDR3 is TGTGCCAGCAGCCGACAGGGGAGAAATGAGCAGTTCTTC. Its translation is CASSRQGRNEQFF.

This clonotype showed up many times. CDR3 loop: CATTGQGAAEEQYF. The CDR3 DNA reads TGTGCCACCACAGGACAGGGGGCAGCGGAGGAGCAGTACTTC. The chain recombines TRBV12-3 or TRBV12-4 with TRBJ2-7, with 11 bases aligning to TRBD1. The CDR3 spans 14 residues. V lost 10 bases to trimming and J lost 7 bases; unmatched junction nucleotides: 12.

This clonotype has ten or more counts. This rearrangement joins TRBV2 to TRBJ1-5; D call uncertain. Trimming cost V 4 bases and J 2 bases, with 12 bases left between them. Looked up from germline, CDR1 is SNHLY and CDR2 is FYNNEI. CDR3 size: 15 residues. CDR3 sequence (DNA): TGTGCCAGCAGTGTTGGAGACGGAGGCAATCAGCCCCAGCATTTT. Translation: CASSVGDGGNQPQHF.

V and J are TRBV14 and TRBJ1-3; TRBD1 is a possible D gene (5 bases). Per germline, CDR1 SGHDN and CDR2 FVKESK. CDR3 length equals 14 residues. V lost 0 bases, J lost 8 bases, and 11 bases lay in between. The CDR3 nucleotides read TGTGCCAGCAGCCAAGAGGCAGGGTGGGACACCATATATTTT. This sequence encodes CASSQEAGWDTIYF.

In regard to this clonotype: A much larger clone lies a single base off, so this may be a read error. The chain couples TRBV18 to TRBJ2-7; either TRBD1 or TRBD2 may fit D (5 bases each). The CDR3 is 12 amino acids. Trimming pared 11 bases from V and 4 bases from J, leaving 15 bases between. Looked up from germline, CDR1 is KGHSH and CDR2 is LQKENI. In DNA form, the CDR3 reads TGTGCCTGTTCGAGGGGACCGTACGAGCAGTACTTC. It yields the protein CACSRGPYEQYF. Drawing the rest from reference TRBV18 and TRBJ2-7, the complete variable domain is NAGVMQNPRHLVRRRGQEARLRCSPMKGHSHVYWYRQLPEEGLKFMVYLQKENIIDESGMPKERFSAEFPKEGPSILRIQQVVRGDSAAYFCACSRGPYEQYFGPGTRLTVT.

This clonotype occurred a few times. The CDR3 sequence: CASSYGLLSDTQYF. Written as DNA, the CDR3 is TGTGCCAGCAGTTACGGGCTGCTCTCAGATACGCAGTATTTT. The chain carries TRBV6-6 and TRBJ2-3, with no clear D. Germline V lookup: CDR1 MNHNY, CDR2 SVGAGI (reference sequence). The V and J ends lost 2 bases and 4 bases respectively, with 10 bases between them. This CDR3 is 14 amino acids long.

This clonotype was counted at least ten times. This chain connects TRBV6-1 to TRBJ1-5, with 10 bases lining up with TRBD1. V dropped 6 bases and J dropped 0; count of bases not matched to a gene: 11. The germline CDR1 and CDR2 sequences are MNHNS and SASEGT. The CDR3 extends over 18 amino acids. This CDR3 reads CASRARGTGDYSNQPQHF. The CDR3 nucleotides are TGTGCCAGCAGGGCGAGAGGGACAGGGGATTATAGCAATCAGCCCCAGCATTTT.